These 9 T cell receptor beta chains were sequenced from one sample in a study of cytomegalovirus exposure and HLA in healthy donors. The primer mix had 60 Vbeta and 13 Jbeta primers. TCRdb's table, derived via immunoSEQ multiplex PCR, lists solely in-frame clones and lacks some. In total, the table holds 100,000 to 150,000 clones. Source material: PBMCs. These receptors all come from a man between 18 and 29 years old in good health and CMV-seronegative.

The chain joins TRBV7-8 to TRBJ2-7, with D possibly matching TRBD2 (5 bases). The germline gives CDR1 SGHVS, CDR2 FQNEAQ. The CDR3 totals 15 residues. V was clipped by 5 bases and J by 1 base, with 15 bases between them. CDR3 sequence (DNA): TGTGCCAGCAGCAAAAACGTGGGCGGGTCCTACGAGCAGTACTTC. Amino acids: CASSKNVGGSYEQYF.

The chain employs TRBV6-6 and TRBJ1-6, with D maybe TRBD1 (6 bases). CDR1 is MNHNY, CDR2 SVGAGI, per germline (reference sequence). The CDR3 has 16 amino acids. V lost 3 bases, J lost 5 bases, and 14 bases lay in between. The CDR3 sequence is CASSYGQTKHNSPLHF. As DNA, the CDR3 is TGTGCCAGCAGTTATGGACAGACTAAGCATAATTCACCCCTCCACTTT.

The chain joins TRBV28 to TRBJ2-2, with 8 bases lining up with TRBD2. The CDR3 spans 16 residues. Trimming at V came to 2 bases and at J to 8 bases, leaving 10 bases not matched to a gene. Germline V gives CDR1 MDHEN, CDR2 SYDVKM. The CDR3 loop reads CASSLAGGLVSGELFF. CDR3 bases: TGTGCCAGCAGTTTAGCGGGGGGCCTAGTGTCAGGGGAGCTGTTTTTT.

J is TRBJ1-5 and V is TRBV6-1, with D possibly matching TRBD1 (6 bases). Trimming stripped 6 bases from V and 6 bases from J, with 15 bases between. The CDR3 runs 14 residues. The germline V gene encodes CDR1 MNHNS and CDR2 SASEGT. The CDR3 DNA is TGTGCCAGCAGACCACATCTAGGGGGTCAGCCCCAGCATTTT. Its protein product is CASRPHLGGQPQHF.

This chain connects TRBV4-3 to TRBJ1-3; TRBD1 matches 9 bases. This CDR3 is 16 amino acids long. The germline V gene encodes CDR1 LGHNA and CDR2 YSLEER. V was clipped by 0 bases and J by 3 bases; unmatched bases: 3. DNA of the CDR3: TGCGCCAGCAGCCAAGATGGGACAGGGAGTGGAAACACCATATATTTT. Translating gives CASSQDGTGSGNTIYF.

This chain uses TRBV14 with TRBJ2-4, with D possibly TRBD1 on 6 matching bases. Trimming stripped 1 base from V and 6 bases from J, with 7 bases between. The CDR3 runs to 13 residues. The V gene's germline CDR1 is SGHDN and CDR2 FVKESK. Written as DNA, the CDR3 is TGTGCCAGCAGCCAAGGGACAGCAAACATTCAGTACTTC. It encodes CASSQGTANIQYF.

The rearrangement uses TRBV11-3 and TRBJ2-6; maybe TRBD2 (5 bases). Germline CDR1 and CDR2: SGHNT and YENEEA. The V and J ends lost 1 base and 2 bases respectively, with 9 bases between them. The length of the CDR3 is 16 residues. The CDR3: CASSLGTGTGANVLTF. CDR3 DNA: TGTGCCAGCAGCTTAGGGACGGGGACTGGGGCCAACGTCCTGACTTTC. The full variable domain, completed using reference TRBV11-3 and TRBJ2-6, is EAGVVQSPRYKIIEKKQPVAFWCNPISGHNTLYWYLQNLGQGPELLIRYENEEAVDDSQLPKDRFSAERLKGVDSTLKIQPAELGDSAVYLCASSLGTGTGANVLTFGAGSRLTVL.

J is TRBJ2-4 and V is TRBV5-3, with D possibly matching TRBD2 (6 bases). TRBV5-3 has ORF status, its function being uncertain. The CDR3 consists of 14 residues. V gave up 2 bases and J gave up 3 bases, with 9 bases separating them. The CDR3 is CARSFGGGKNIQYF. In DNA, the CDR3 is TGTGCCAGAAGCTTTGGGGGAGGCAAAAACATTCAGTACTTC.

The genes are TRBV11-3 and TRBJ2-7; 10 bases map to TRBD2. CDR1 and CDR2 (germline): SGHNT, YENEEA. The junction had 3 bases not matched to a gene; V was cut back by 3 bases and J by 4 bases. The CDR3 loop spans 14 amino acids. The CDR3 spells CASSFGLAEYEQYF. The DNA for the CDR3 is TGTGCCAGCAGCTTCGGACTAGCGGAGTACGAGCAGTACTTC.